The T cell receptor (beta chain) under discussion was sequenced for a study of CD8+CD57+ T cells in acquired aplastic anemia. V shed 7 bases and J shed 1 base, with 13 bases lying between them. Germline CDR1 reads SNHLY; CDR2 reads FYNNEI. The CDR3 is 14 residues long. Whole-study findings and limits: Patients showed no significant difference from controls in CD8+ Simpson's diversity. Between patients and controls, over 25 CD8+ CDR3 sequences were found in common.

It was genomic DNA that served as the template for profiling TCR beta VDJ and CDR3. TCRdb re-derived calls from the reads in MiXCR, one entry per CDR3 protein. The table records some 68,000 distinct CDR3 sequences, approximately 50% of them present only once. Of note for this clonotype: Its antigen remains unknown.

This clonotype was obtained from a human donor in good health, serving as a control. Material: sorted CD4+, CD8+, or CD8+CD57+ T cells (not recorded which) from PBMCs. The rearrangement links TRBV2 to TRBJ2-5; D may correspond to TRBD1 or TRBD2 (5 bases each). CDR3 sequence (DNA): TGTGCCAGCACCCTCTCGGGGCCCCAAGAGACCCAGTACTTC. Encoded protein: CASTLSGPQETQYF. The full variable domain, completed using reference TRBV2 and TRBJ2-5, is EPEVTQTPSHQVTQMGQEVILRCVPISNHLYFYWYRQILGQKVEFLVSFYNNEISEKSEIFDDQFSVERPDGSNFTLKIRSTKLEDSAMYFCASTLSGPQETQYFGPGTRLLVL.